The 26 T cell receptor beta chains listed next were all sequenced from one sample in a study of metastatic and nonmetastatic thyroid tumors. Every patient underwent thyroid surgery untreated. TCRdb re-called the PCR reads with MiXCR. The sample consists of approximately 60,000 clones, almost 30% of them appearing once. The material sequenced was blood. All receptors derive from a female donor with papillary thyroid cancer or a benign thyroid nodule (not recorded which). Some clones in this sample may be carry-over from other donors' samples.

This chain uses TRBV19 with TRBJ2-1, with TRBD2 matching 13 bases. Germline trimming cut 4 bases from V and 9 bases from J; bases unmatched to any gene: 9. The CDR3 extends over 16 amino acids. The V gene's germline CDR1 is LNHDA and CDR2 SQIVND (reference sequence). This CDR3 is CASSTGLAGASGEQFF. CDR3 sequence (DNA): TGTGCCAGTAGTACCGGACTAGCGGGAGCGTCCGGTGAGCAGTTCTTC.

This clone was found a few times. The CDR3: CASYGTVNTGELFF. CDR3 DNA: TGTGCCAGTTACGGGACAGTGAACACCGGGGAGCTGTTTTTT. The rearrangement uses TRBV19 and TRBJ2-2, with 7 bases that match TRBD1. CDR1 is LNHDA, CDR2 SQIVND, per germline (reference sequence). The V segment lost 8 bases and the J segment 1 base; nucleotides outside the gene matches: 4. The CDR3 length is 14 residues.

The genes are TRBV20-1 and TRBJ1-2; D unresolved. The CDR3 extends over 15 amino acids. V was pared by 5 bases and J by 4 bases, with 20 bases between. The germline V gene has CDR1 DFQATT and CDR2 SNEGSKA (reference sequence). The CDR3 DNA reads TGCAGTGCTCTAGACGCGGGGTTGGGATCCTATGGCTACACCTTC. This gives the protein CSALDAGLGSYGYTF.

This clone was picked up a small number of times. The CDR3 sequence: CASSGLGQYSYEQYF. The CDR3 region has the DNA TGTGCCAGCAGTGGGTTAGGACAGTACTCCTACGAGCAGTACTTC. The chain combines TRBV27 with TRBJ2-7; TRBD1 is a possible D gene (6 bases). The CDR3 is made up of 15 amino acids. Deletions cut 5 bases from V and 0 bases from J, with 14 bases between. Germline CDR1 reads MNHEY; CDR2 reads SMNVEV (reference sequence).

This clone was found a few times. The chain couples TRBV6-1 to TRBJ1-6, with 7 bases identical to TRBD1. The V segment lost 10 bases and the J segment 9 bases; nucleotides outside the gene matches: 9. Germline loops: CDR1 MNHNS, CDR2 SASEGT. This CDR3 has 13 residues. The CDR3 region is CATKGGLGSPLHF. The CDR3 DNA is TGTGCCACGAAAGGGGGCTTAGGTTCACCCCTCCACTTT.

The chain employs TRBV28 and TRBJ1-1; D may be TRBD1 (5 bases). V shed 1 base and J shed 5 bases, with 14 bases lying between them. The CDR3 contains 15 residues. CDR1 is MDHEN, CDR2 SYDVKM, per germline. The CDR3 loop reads CASSLYPAGMTEAFF. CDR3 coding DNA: TGTGCCAGCAGTTTATATCCGGCAGGGATGACTGAAGCTTTCTTT.

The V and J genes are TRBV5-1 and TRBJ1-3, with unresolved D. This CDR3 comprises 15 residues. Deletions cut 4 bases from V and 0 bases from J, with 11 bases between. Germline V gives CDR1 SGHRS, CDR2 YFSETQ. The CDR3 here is CASSLRTSSGNTIYF. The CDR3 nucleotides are TGCGCCAGCAGCCTAAGGACGAGCTCTGGAAACACCATATATTTT.

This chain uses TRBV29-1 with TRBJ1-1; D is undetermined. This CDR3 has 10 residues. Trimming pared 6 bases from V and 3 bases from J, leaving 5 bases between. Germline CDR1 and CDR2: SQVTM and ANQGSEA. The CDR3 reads CSVRDTEAFF. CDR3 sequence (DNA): TGCAGCGTCCGGGACACTGAAGCTTTCTTT.

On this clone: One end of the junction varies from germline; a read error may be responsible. The CDR3 sequence is CGSSLLGDTQYF. The CDR3 DNA reads TGTGGCAGCAGTTTGTTGGGTGATACCCAGTACTTC. V is TRBV28 and J is TRBJ2-5, with D uncertain. CDR3 length equals 12 residues. CDR1 is MDHEN, CDR2 SYDVKM, per germline. Supplemented by reference TRBV28 and TRBJ2-5, the full variable domain reads DVKVTQSSRYLVKRTGEKVFLECVQDMDHENMFWYRQDPGLGLRLIYFSYDVKMKEKGDIPEGYSVSREKKERFSLILESASTNQTSMYLCGSSLLGDTQYFGPGTRLLVL.

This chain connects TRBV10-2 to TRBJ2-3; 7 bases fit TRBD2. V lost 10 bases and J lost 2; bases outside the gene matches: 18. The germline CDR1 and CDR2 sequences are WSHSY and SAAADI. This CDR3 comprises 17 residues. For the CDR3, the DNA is TGCGCCACCGAGGGCCATAGCGGGTCCTCACTCACAGATACGCAGTATTTT. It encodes CATEGHSGSSLTDTQYF.

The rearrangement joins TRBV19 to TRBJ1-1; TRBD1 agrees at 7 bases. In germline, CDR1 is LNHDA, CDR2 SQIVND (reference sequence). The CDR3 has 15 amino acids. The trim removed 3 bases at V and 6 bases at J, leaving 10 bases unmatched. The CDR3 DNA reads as TGTGCCAGTAGTATGGACAGGAGTTGGAGAGCTGAAGCTTTCTTT. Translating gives CASSMDRSWRAEAFF.

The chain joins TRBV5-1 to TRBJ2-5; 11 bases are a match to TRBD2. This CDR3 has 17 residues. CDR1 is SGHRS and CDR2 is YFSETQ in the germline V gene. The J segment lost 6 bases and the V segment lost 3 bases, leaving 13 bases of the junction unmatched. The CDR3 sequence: CASSSDYSGRVEKTQYF. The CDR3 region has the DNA TGCGCCAGCAGCTCCGATTATAGCGGGAGGGTTGAAAAGACCCAGTACTTC. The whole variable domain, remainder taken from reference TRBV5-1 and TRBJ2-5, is KAGVTQTPRYLIKTRGQQVTLSCSPISGHRSVSWYQQTPGQGLQFLFEYFSETQRNKGNFPGRFSGRQFSNSRSEMNVSTLELGDSALYLCASSSDYSGRVEKTQYFGPGTRLLVL.

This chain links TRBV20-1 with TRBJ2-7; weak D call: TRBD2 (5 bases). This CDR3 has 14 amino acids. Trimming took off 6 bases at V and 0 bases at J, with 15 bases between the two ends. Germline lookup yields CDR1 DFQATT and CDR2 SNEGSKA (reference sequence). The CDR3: CSASDGVSSYEQYF. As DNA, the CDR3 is TGCAGTGCCTCCGACGGGGTCAGCTCCTACGAGCAGTACTTC.

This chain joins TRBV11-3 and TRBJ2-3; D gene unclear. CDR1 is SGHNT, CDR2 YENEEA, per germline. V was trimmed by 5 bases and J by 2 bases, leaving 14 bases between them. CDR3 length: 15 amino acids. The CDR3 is CASSPSTILTDTQYF. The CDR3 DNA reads TGTGCCAGCAGCCCGTCGACAATCCTCACAGATACGCAGTATTTT.

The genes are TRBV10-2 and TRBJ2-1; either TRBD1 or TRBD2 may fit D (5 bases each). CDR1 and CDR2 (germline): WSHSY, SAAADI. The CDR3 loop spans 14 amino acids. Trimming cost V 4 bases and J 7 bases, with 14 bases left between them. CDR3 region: CASSARGWGNEQFF. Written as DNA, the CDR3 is TGCGCCAGCAGTGCAAGGGGATGGGGGAATGAGCAGTTCTTC.

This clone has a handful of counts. The chain's CDR3 is CASSPSGTDEQYF. The CDR3, as DNA: TGTGCCAGCAGCCCCTCCGGGACAGACGAGCAGTACTTC. This rearrangement joins TRBV6-1 to TRBJ2-7; 7 bases agree with TRBD1. This CDR3 is built from 13 residues. CDR1 is MNHNS and CDR2 is SASEGT in the germline V gene. V lost 6 bases, J lost 5 bases, and 7 bases stayed unmatched.

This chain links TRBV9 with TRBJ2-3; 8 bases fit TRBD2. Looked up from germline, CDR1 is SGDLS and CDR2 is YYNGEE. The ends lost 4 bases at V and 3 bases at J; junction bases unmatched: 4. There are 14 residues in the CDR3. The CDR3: CASSPGLVTDTQYF. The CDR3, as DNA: TGTGCCAGCAGCCCGGGACTAGTTACAGATACGCAGTATTTT.

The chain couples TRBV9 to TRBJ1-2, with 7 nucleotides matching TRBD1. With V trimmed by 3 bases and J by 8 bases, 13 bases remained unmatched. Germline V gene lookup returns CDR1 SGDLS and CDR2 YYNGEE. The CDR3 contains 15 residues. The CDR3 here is CASSGGFTGVFGYTF. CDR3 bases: TGTGCCAGCAGCGGGGGTTTTACAGGGGTCTTCGGCTACACCTTC.

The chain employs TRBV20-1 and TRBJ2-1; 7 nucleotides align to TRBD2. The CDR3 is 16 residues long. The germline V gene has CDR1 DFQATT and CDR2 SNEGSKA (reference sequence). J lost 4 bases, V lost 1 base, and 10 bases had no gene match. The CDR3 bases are TGCAGTGCTAGAGCCGAGGAAGCGGGAATTTACAATGAGCAGTTCTTC. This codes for CSARAEEAGIYNEQFF.

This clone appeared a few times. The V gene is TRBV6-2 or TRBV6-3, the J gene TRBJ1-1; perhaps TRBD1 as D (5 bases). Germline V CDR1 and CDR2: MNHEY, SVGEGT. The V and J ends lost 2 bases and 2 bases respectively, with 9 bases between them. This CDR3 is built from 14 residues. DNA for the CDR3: TGTGCCAGCAGTTACCAGCAGGGAAACACTGAAGCTTTCTTT. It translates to CASSYQQGNTEAFF.

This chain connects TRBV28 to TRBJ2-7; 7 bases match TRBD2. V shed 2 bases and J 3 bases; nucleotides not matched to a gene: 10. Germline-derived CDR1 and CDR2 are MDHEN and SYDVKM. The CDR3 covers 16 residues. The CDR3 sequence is CASSLGGLLQHYEQYF. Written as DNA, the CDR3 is TGTGCCAGCAGTTTAGGGGGACTACTACAACACTACGAGCAGTACTTC.

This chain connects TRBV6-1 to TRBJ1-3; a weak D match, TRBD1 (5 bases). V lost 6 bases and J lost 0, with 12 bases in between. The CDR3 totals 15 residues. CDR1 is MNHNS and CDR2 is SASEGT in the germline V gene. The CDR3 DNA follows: TGTGCCAGCAGCCTTACAGGATTCTCTGGAAACACCATATATTTT. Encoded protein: CASSLTGFSGNTIYF.

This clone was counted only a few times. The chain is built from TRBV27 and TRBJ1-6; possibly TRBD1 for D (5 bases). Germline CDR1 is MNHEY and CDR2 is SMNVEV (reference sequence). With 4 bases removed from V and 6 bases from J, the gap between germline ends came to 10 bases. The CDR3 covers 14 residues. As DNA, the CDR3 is TGTGCCAGCAGTTATAGAAGGGGTAATTCACCCCTCCACTTT. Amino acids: CASSYRRGNSPLHF.

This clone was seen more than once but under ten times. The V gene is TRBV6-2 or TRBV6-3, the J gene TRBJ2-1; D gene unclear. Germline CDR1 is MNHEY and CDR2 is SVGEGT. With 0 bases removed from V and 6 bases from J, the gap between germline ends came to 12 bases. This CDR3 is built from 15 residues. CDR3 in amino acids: CASSYSFTDPNEQFF. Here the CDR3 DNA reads TGTGCCAGCAGTTACTCGTTTACAGATCCCAATGAGCAGTTCTTC.

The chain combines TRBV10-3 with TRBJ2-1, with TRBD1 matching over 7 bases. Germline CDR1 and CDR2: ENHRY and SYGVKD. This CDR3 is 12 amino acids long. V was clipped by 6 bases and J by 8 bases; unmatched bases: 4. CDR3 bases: TGTGCCATCAGCTTTGACAGGGATGAGCAGTTCTTC. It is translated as CAISFDRDEQFF.

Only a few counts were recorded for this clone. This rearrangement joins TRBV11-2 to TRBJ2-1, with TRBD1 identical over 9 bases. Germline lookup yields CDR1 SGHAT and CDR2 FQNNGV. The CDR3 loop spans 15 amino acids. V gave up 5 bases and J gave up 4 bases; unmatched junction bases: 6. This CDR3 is CASSRRDRVYNEQFF. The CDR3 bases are TGTGCCAGCAGCCGCCGGGACAGGGTTTACAATGAGCAGTTCTTC.